Listed here are 13 T cell receptor beta chains from one sample, sequenced in a study of a mutant IDH1 vaccine in newly diagnosed glioma. Regarding time point: week 5, during vaccination. It was 300 ug of mutant IDH1 20-mer peptide that made up each vaccine dose, given with topical imiquimod. No antigen has been assigned to these receptors. Assay used: immunoSEQ multiplex PCR; TCRdb lists only in-frame clones, some missing. The table has 40,000 to 60,000 clones, roughly 73% seen once. Here the sequenced sample was PBMCs, taken from a glioma patient whose treatment included an IDH1 peptide vaccine. The source of these receptors is a woman aged 35 to 49 with glioma.

The chain carries TRBV6-5 and TRBJ2-3; no reliable D call. The length of the CDR3 is 15 residues. Deletions cut 3 bases from V and 0 bases from J, with 10 bases between. Germline V CDR1 and CDR2: MNHEY, SVGAGI. In nucleotides, the CDR3 is TGTGCCAGCAGTTATCTGTCCGTGAGCACAGATACGCAGTATTTT. It translates to CASSYLSVSTDTQYF.

This chain joins TRBV7-2 and TRBJ1-1, with D perhaps matching TRBD1 (5 bases). Trimming cost V 2 bases and J 0 bases, with 16 bases left between them. From germline, CDR1 is SGHTA and CDR2 FQGNSA. CDR3 size: 17 residues. CDR3 amino acids: CASSLPPLGRLNTEAFF. The CDR3, as DNA: TGTGCCAGCAGCTTACCTCCCCTGGGGCGGCTGAACACTGAAGCTTTCTTT.

This chain uses TRBV7-2 with TRBJ1-4; weak D call: TRBD1 (6 bases). From germline, CDR1 is SGHTA and CDR2 FQGNSA. The CDR3 runs to 15 residues. Trimming stripped 5 bases from V and 4 bases from J, with 14 bases between. The DNA of the CDR3 is TGTGCCAGCAGCCCTACCGGGACATATAATGAAAAACTGTTTTTT. Its translation is CASSPTGTYNEKLFF.

This clone came up once. The V and J genes are TRBV5-1 and TRBJ2-5, with D possibly matching TRBD1 (7 bases). The germline V gene encodes CDR1 SGHRS and CDR2 YFSETQ. The CDR3 extends over 16 amino acids. V lost 0 bases, J lost 2 bases, and 14 bases lay in between. The CDR3 loop is CASSLGPGGYQETQYF. The CDR3 coding sequence is TGCGCCAGCAGCTTGGGCCCAGGGGGGTATCAAGAGACCCAGTACTTC.

The chain carries TRBV4-3 and TRBJ1-2; TRBD1 matches at 8 bases. The J segment lost 5 bases and the V segment lost 4 bases, leaving 12 bases of the junction unmatched. This CDR3 has 16 residues. Germline V CDR1 and CDR2: LGHNA, YSLEER. The CDR3 coding sequence is TGCGCCAGCAGCCCCGGACAGGGCCATATTTCGTATGGCTACACCTTC. It is translated as CASSPGQGHISYGYTF.

The CDR3 loop is CASSASQGFTGELFF. The CDR3 nucleotides are TGTGCCAGCAGTGCCTCGCAGGGATTCACCGGGGAGCTGTTTTTT. The chain couples TRBV6-1 to TRBJ2-2, with a tentative D call TRBD1 (5 bases). Trimming removed 4 bases at V and 4 bases at J, with 13 bases between. The length of the CDR3 is 15 residues. Germline CDR1 MNHNS, CDR2 SASEGT.

The chain has TRBV30 and TRBJ2-5; TRBD1 matches 7 bases. Germline values: CDR1 GTSNPN, CDR2 SVGIG (reference sequence). Trimming cost V 4 bases and J 0 bases; bases outside gene matches: 5. The CDR3 is made up of 14 amino acids. Here the CDR3 reads CAWTPTGNQETQYF. The CDR3 DNA reads TGTGCCTGGACTCCGACAGGGAACCAAGAGACCCAGTACTTC.

This chain's CDR3 is CASSQDTIAGGTSYEQYF. The CDR3 nucleotides are TGCGCCAGCAGCCAAGATACAATAGCGGGGGGGACCTCCTACGAGCAGTACTTC. The chain combines TRBV4-3 with TRBJ2-7, with 11 bases fitting TRBD2. The ends lost 0 bases at V and 0 bases at J; junction bases unmatched: 7. The V gene's germline CDR1 is LGHNA and CDR2 YSLEER. CDR3 length equals 18 residues.

This clone has a single count. The chain couples TRBV28 to TRBJ1-2, with D tentatively TRBD1 (5 bases). This CDR3 region has 15 residues. Trimming took off 2 bases at V and 7 bases at J, with 17 bases between the two ends. The germline V gene has CDR1 MDHEN and CDR2 SYDVKM. The CDR3 bases are TGTGCCAGCAGTTTAAGTTCGGGGCCTGAGCGTGGCTACACCTTC. Translating gives CASSLSSGPERGYTF.

The chain links TRBV6-4 to TRBJ2-4; 9 positions agree with TRBD2. Trimming cost V 7 bases and J 0 bases; bases outside gene matches: 13. Germline lookup yields CDR1 MRHNA and CDR2 SNTAGT. This CDR3 region has 18 residues. CDR3 nucleotide sequence: TGTGCCAGCACGGAGCGGGGGGACCTCGAGACAGCCAAAAACATTCAGTACTTC. Amino acids: CASTERGDLETAKNIQYF.

The rearrangement uses TRBV15 and TRBJ2-2, with D possibly matching TRBD2 (5 bases). V was clipped by 3 bases and J by 0 bases, with 11 bases between them. The CDR3 loop spans 16 amino acids. From germline, CDR1 is LNHNV and CDR2 YYDKDF (reference sequence). The CDR3 here is CATSSASGSNTGELFF. In nucleotides, the CDR3 is TGTGCCACCAGCAGTGCCTCGGGGTCGAACACCGGGGAGCTGTTTTTT.

This chain joins TRBV6-6 and TRBJ2-5; 7 bases agree with TRBD2. With V trimmed by 6 bases and J by 3 bases, 13 bases remained unmatched. The CDR3 contains 16 residues. Germline V CDR1 and CDR2: MNHNY, SVGAGI (reference sequence). The CDR3 DNA is TGTGCCAGCAGACTTGAGCGGGACTTCAATAAAGAGACCCAGTACTTC. This translates into CASRLERDFNKETQYF.

V is TRBV30 and J is TRBJ2-1; no clear D. Per the germline V gene, CDR1 is GTSNPN and CDR2 is SVGIG (reference sequence). V shed 1 base and J shed 0 bases, with 13 bases lying between them. The CDR3 extends over 16 amino acids. The CDR3 coding sequence is TGTGCCTGGAGTGGCAAGGGCAGGCTCTCCTACAATGAGCAGTTCTTC. As protein: CAWSGKGRLSYNEQFF.